This TCR beta chain stems from a study of human T cells and chemical hapten exposure. Time point in this sample: pre-sensitization, week 0. Described treatment: therapeutic diphenylcyclopropenone sensitization with weekly scalp DPC. Ten or more counts support this clonotype. The antigen is undetermined. No DNA is shown, since the ends of the CDR3 on it are uncertain; the CDR3 is the one TCRdb lists. Study outcomes and limitations: The study found that PT1 expanded TCR counts correlated positively with patch test score.

Germline assignment: CDR1 SGHNT and CDR2 YENEEA. 18 amino acids form the CDR3, both terminal residues included. TCRdb redid the calling of the RACE reads with MiXCR, one entry per CDR3 protein. The profile shows 50,000 to 65,000 distinct CDR3 sequences, around 7% of them singletons. The TCR comes from a woman aged 25 to 39 with alopecia areata. Some clones in this sample may be carry-over from other donors' samples. The input for sequencing was whole blood, taken in connection with sensitization to the hapten diphenylcyclopropenone (DPC). The V and J genes are TRBV11-3 and TRBJ2-3; the table calls TRBD1, which could not be checked here. CDR3 sequence reads: CASSFGSGGLGLGDTQYF.